This TCR beta chain was obtained from a study of shared clonotypes between healthy human individuals. The overall study: Contributing individuals were a couple of females and three males aged 18 to 49. Findings of the study overall: How much donors shared clonotypes was expected to be affected by sequencing depth.

With respect to this clone: Antigen: not known.

The CDR3 covers 16 residues. CDR1 is SGHNT and CDR2 is YYREEE in the germline V gene (reference sequence). V lost 6 bases and J lost 0, with 15 bases in between. Libraries were prepared by immunoSEQ multiplex PCR; TCRdb keeps only in-frame clonotypes and omits some of them. The sample records about 2.4 million clones, 80% to 95% being singletons. The source is a man aged 18 to 29 in good health. Some clones in this sample may be carry-over from other donors' samples. Sequencing was carried out using naive CD4+ T cells from PBMCs. The subset here: CD45RA+ positively selected. This rearrangement joins TRBV5-4 to TRBJ2-2; TRBD1 or TRBD2 may be the D gene (5 bases each). The CDR3, as DNA: TGTGCCAGCACCCCCCCCGGGACCCCGAACACCGGGGAGCTGTTTTTT. This sequence encodes CASTPPGTPNTGELFF. The full variable domain, with the rest looked up from reference TRBV5-4 and TRBJ2-2, is ETGVTQSPTHLIKTRGQQVTLRCSSQSGHNTVSWYQQALGQGPQFIFQYYREEENGRGNFPPRFSGLQFPNYSSELNVNALELDDSALYLCASTPPGTPNTGELFFGEGSRLTVL.